The 21 T cell receptor beta chains listed next were all sequenced from one sample in a study of Graves' ophthalmopathy and Graves' hyperthyroidism (dated 2018 in TCRdb). TCRdb lists the instrument as Illumina HiSeq 2000. For repertoire sequencing, the TCR beta CDR3 regions were amplified from RNA transcripts. The first round was an RT-PCR using HTBI primers with the Qiagen OneStep RT-PCR kit, and this first round was followed by a second-round multiplex PCR, then size selection and purification. The public reads were run again by TCRdb, first through fastp at Q25 and then through MiXCR, and only productive beta chains were kept. Rows with a matching CDR3 protein are joined into one entry that keeps the most common DNA and genes. Present in this sample are more than 1,000,000 distinct CDR3 sequences, less than 45% of which were seen just once. Together, the top ten hold around 10% of the sample. Specimen: peripheral blood or thyroid tissue (not recorded which). Receptors were obtained from an adult man with Graves' hyperthyroidism.

The gene calls are TRBV7-3 and TRBJ2-2, with D maybe TRBD2 (5 bases). Trimming took off 5 bases at V and 7 bases at J, with 11 bases between the two ends. This CDR3 is 13 amino acids long. CDR1 SGHTA and CDR2 FQGTGA come from the germline V gene. CDR3 region: CASSGSGGGELFF. The CDR3 DNA follows: TGTGCCAGCAGCGGCTCAGGAGGCGGGGAGCTGTTTTTT.

This clonotype was recorded many times. V is TRBV30 and J is TRBJ1-2, with unresolved D. CDR3 length: 11 residues. The germline V gene encodes CDR1 GTSNPN and CDR2 SVGIG (reference sequence). V lost 5 bases, J lost 8 bases, and 12 bases lay in between. CDR3 region: CAWAGPSGYTF. CDR3 coding DNA: TGTGCCTGGGCCGGGCCCTCGGGCTACACCTTC. Full variable domain (rest looked up from reference TRBV30 and TRBJ1-2): SQTIHQWPATLVQPVGSPLSLECTVEGTSNPNLYWYRQAAGRGLQLLFYSVGIGQISSEVPQNLSASRPQDRQFILSSKKLLLSDSGFYLCAWAGPSGYTFGSGTRLTVV.

This clonotype showed up many times. The CDR3 nucleotides read TGTGCCAGCAGCAACCTGGGACAGCTCAATCAGCCCCAGCATTTT. Translation gives CASSNLGQLNQPQHF. The rearrangement joins TRBV7-2 to TRBJ1-5, with 7 bases lining up with TRBD1. Trimming cost V 5 bases and J 3 bases; bases outside gene matches: 7. From germline, CDR1 is SGHTA and CDR2 FQGNSA. The CDR3 is 15 amino acids.

This clonotype was detected a few times. The chain employs TRBV10-3 and TRBJ1-2; weak D call: TRBD1 (5 bases). This CDR3 has 12 amino acids. In germline, CDR1 is ENHRY, CDR2 SYGVKD. V was trimmed by 10 bases and J by 8 bases, leaving 17 bases between them. The CDR3 bases are TGTGCCACGAGTAGGTCCGGGGACGGCTACACCTTC. Its protein product is CATSRSGDGYTF.

V is TRBV7-2 and J is TRBJ1-1; 7 nucleotides align to TRBD1. Trimming removed 5 bases from V and 7 bases from J; junction bases left unmatched: 19. Per the germline V gene, CDR1 is SGHTA and CDR2 is FQGNSA. The CDR3 length is 17 residues. The CDR3 spells CASSPRILQGTANEAFF. The DNA of the CDR3 is TGTGCCAGCAGCCCAAGGATCCTACAGGGGACGGCTAATGAAGCTTTCTTT. The full variable domain, completed using reference TRBV7-2 and TRBJ1-1, is GAGVSQSPSNKVTEKGKDVELRCDPISGHTALYWYRQSLGQGLEFLIYFQGNSAPDKSGLPSDRFSAERTGGSVSTLTIQRTQQEDSAVYLCASSPRILQGTANEAFFGQGTRLTVV.

This clonotype occurred once. The chain couples TRBV11-2 to TRBJ2-5, with D possibly being TRBD2 (6 bases). The length of the CDR3 is 19 residues. The germline gives CDR1 SGHAT, CDR2 FQNNGV. Between the trimmed V and J ends, which lost 5 bases and 5 bases, there was a span of 30 bases. The CDR3 bases are TGTGCCAGCAGCAGAGATCGACTTATGTCGGGTTTGGGGAGGGAGACCCAGTACTTC. Translation gives CASSRDRLMSGLGRETQYF.

Note on this clonotype: This may be a read error, as it is one base from a much larger clone. The rearrangement joins TRBV14 to TRBJ2-2, with 8 bases matching TRBD2. Germline V CDR1 and CDR2: SGHDN, FVKESK. This CDR3 contains 15 residues. DNA for the CDR3: TGTGCCAGCAGCCTGACTAGCGCGAACACCGGGGGGCTGTTTTTT. Protein product: CASSLTSANTGGLFF.

In its sample, this clonotype was seen a few times. The CDR3 nucleotides read TGTGCCTGGAGCCGTCAGCCTGGCTACACCTTC. The encoded protein is CAWSRQPGYTF. V is TRBV30 and J is TRBJ1-2, with unresolved D. The V gene lost 3 bases and the J gene lost 7 bases, with 9 bases spanning the gap. Germline V lookup: CDR1 GTSNPN, CDR2 SVGIG (reference sequence). This CDR3 has 11 residues.

This clonotype was seen a few times. This chain uses TRBV5-1 with TRBJ1-5; tentatively, D is TRBD1 (5 bases). Germline CDR1 is SGHRS and CDR2 is YFSETQ. V was cut by 4 bases and J by 14 bases, with 19 bases left in between. The CDR3 spans 13 residues. The DNA of the CDR3 is TGCGCCAGCAGCCCGGGGCACAGTCTGAGGGAGCATTTT. Translation: CASSPGHSLREHF.

This clonotype was observed at least ten times. This sequence joins TRBV29-1 and TRBJ2-7, with D tentatively TRBD2 (7 bases). There are 11 residues in the CDR3. CDR1 SQVTM and CDR2 ANQGSEA come from the germline V gene. V was shortened by 7 bases and J by 2 bases, with 9 bases between the two germline ends. The CDR3 sequence: CSGGGPYEQYF. CDR3 in DNA: TGCAGCGGGGGGGGGCCCTACGAGCAGTACTTC.

This clonotype was observed a few times. This rearrangement joins TRBV5-1 to TRBJ1-1; a possible D gene is TRBD1 (5 bases). CDR3 length equals 17 residues. In germline, CDR1 is SGHRS, CDR2 YFSETQ. V lost 0 bases and J lost 1, with 16 bases in between. The CDR3 DNA is TGCGCCAGCAGCTTGGGCGGGGGTCAGGGCAGGAACACTGAAGCTTTCTTT. It codes for CASSLGGGQGRNTEAFF.

This clonotype has a handful of counts. The CDR3 loop reads CASSYRTVGELFF. DNA of the CDR3: TGTGCCAGCAGTTACCGCACGGTCGGGGAGCTGTTTTTT. The chain uses TRBV6-2 or TRBV6-3 and TRBJ2-2, with no clear D. Trimming removed 2 bases from V and 7 bases from J, with 8 bases in between. There are 13 residues in the CDR3. From germline, CDR1 is MNHEY and CDR2 SVGEGT.

With regard to this clonotype: An end of the junction differs from the germline gene, which may be a read error. This chain connects TRBV5-1 to TRBJ2-2; a possible D gene is TRBD1 (6 bases). The CDR3 is 14 residues long. Germline-derived CDR1 and CDR2 are SGHRS and YFSETQ. The CDR3 bases are TGCGCCAGCAGCCCTCGCGAGGACAGCGGAGAGCTGCTTTTT. As protein: CASSPREDSGELLF.

The count of this clonotype is one. The J gene is TRBJ2-5, the V gene TRBV10-3; D is unclear. The V end was cut by 6 bases, the J end by 5 bases, with 10 bases between. CDR1 and CDR2 from the germline V gene are ENHRY and SYGVKD. This CDR3 is built from 12 residues. This chain's CDR3 is CAIRERAETQYF. CDR3 DNA sequence: TGTGCCATCAGGGAACGAGCCGAGACCCAGTACTTC.

This clonotype was found many times. The chain recombines TRBV10-3 with TRBJ2-5, with TRBD1 identical over 9 bases. V dropped 4 bases and J dropped 5; count of bases not matched to a gene: 5. Germline V gene lookup returns CDR1 ENHRY and CDR2 SYGVKD. The CDR3 sequence is 14 residues long. This chain's CDR3 is CAISADRGGETQYF. DNA for the CDR3: TGTGCCATCAGTGCAGACAGGGGGGGGGAGACCCAGTACTTC.

Many counts were recorded for this clonotype. This rearrangement joins TRBV11-2 to TRBJ2-5, with a possible D match to TRBD1 (6 bases). CDR1 and CDR2 from the germline V gene are SGHAT and FQNNGV. This CDR3 has 14 amino acids. Between the trimmed V and J ends, which lost 4 bases and 2 bases, there was a span of 11 bases. The DNA for the CDR3 is TGTGCCAGCAGCTCCGACAGGATTCAAGAGACCCAGTACTTC. Translating it yields CASSSDRIQETQYF.

This clonotype was found a few times. The chain uses TRBV20-1 and TRBJ1-2; 12 bases align to TRBD1. The germline gives CDR1 DFQATT, CDR2 SNEGSKA (reference sequence). Trimming removed 0 bases from V and 5 bases from J; junction bases left unmatched: 7. This CDR3 has 16 residues. CDR3 in DNA: TGCAGTGCTAGAGAGGGGGGGGACAGGGGGCCGTATGGCTACACCTTC. Translating gives CSAREGGDRGPYGYTF.

This clonotype was recorded many times. This sequence joins TRBV29-1 and TRBJ2-7; 9 bases align to TRBD2. The CDR3 runs 15 residues. Germline V gene lookup returns CDR1 SQVTM and CDR2 ANQGSEA. V lost 3 bases to trimming and J lost 0 bases; unmatched junction nucleotides: 6. The CDR3 here is CSVETPSGNSYEQYF. CDR3 in DNA: TGCAGCGTTGAGACACCTAGCGGGAACTCCTACGAGCAGTACTTC.

This chain connects TRBV14 to TRBJ2-2; D uncertain. CDR3 length: 13 amino acids. Germline V gives CDR1 SGHDN, CDR2 FVKESK. Between the trimmed V and J ends, which lost 7 bases and 6 bases, there was a span of 12 bases. CDR3 bases: TGTGCCAGCAATGGTCCTGGGGCCGGGGAGCTGTTTTTT. Protein: CASNGPGAGELFF.

The J gene is TRBJ1-1, the V gene TRBV7-9, with D unresolved. The CDR3 spans 14 residues. Trimming removed 3 bases at V and 2 bases at J, with 10 bases between. Germline CDR1 reads SEHNR; CDR2 reads FQNEAQ (reference sequence). The CDR3 DNA is TGTGCCAGCAGCTTGGGTTCACAAAACACTGAAGCTTTCTTT. Amino acid sequence: CASSLGSQNTEAFF.

In its sample, this clonotype was seen many times. The gene calls are TRBV19 and TRBJ1-5; D unclear. CDR3 length: 13 residues. CDR1 and CDR2 from the germline V gene are LNHDA and SQIVND (reference sequence). V was pared by 5 bases and J by 7 bases, with 12 bases between. The DNA for the CDR3 is TGTGCCAGTAGTGAGGAAGGGTGGCAGCCCCAGCATTTT. It codes for CASSEEGWQPQHF.